This TCR beta chain was retrieved from a study of preoperative IRX-2 immunotherapy in early breast cancer. Profiling relied on immunoSEQ multiplex PCR, and the TCRdb table lists in-frame clones only, not all of them. The sample has approximately 100,000 clones, around 86% seen once. Germline lookup yields CDR1 SGHRS and CDR2 YFSETQ. V shed 0 bases and J shed 4 bases, with 13 bases lying between them. The CDR3 length is 15 residues. Treatment here: preoperative locoregional IRX-2 cytokine immunotherapy. Preoperative locoregional IRX-2 cytokine immunotherapy was tested in the phase Ib source study. This receptor was obtained from a human donor with breast cancer. Sequenced here: tumor tissue, sampled after IRX-2 immunotherapy. The chain employs TRBV5-1 and TRBJ1-1; D might be TRBD1 (6 bases). CDR3 sequence: CASSLERVGATEAFF. DNA for the CDR3: TGCGCCAGCAGCTTGGAGAGGGTGGGGGCCACTGAAGCTTTCTTT.